This T cell receptor beta chain was sequenced during a study of cytomegalovirus exposure and HLA in healthy donors. The CDR3 consists of 15 residues. V was pared by 3 bases and J by 0 bases, with 12 bases between. Germline lookup yields CDR1 SGDLS and CDR2 YYNGEE. It was with 60 Vbeta and 13 Jbeta primers that the PCR ran. The assay was immunoSEQ multiplex PCR, and TCRdb's table has in-frame clones only and misses some. Of about 200,000 clones in the sample, about 78% are singletons; the top ten hold approximately 3.8%. Sequencing used PBMCs. This sequence was found in a male donor in good health and CMV-seronegative. The genes are TRBV9 and TRBJ1-1; D gene uncertain. The CDR3 here is CASSGPGVMNTEAFF. The CDR3 DNA reads TGTGCCAGCAGCGGACCCGGGGTAATGAACACTGAAGCTTTCTTT.